Each of the 25 T cell receptor beta chains below was sequenced from the same sample in a study of CXCR3-negative and CXCR3-positive naive CD8 T cells. The authors made the TRB cDNA libraries by 5' RACE using UMI labels. Each CDR3 protein gets one entry in TCRdb, which reprocessed the 5' RACE reads and gives no DNA. The table lists 95,000 to 100,000 distinct CDR3 sequences, with approximately 0.99% in the top ten. The antigens of these receptors remain unknown. Overall study findings and caveats: Naive cells that were CXCR3-positive had more hydrophobic TRB CDR3s (compared with CXCR3-negative naive cells).

Input material: naive CXCR3+ CD8+ T cells from blood. Subset defined: CD45RO-CCR7+CD27+CD95- naive CD8+ T cells expressing CXCR3 (TNR3+). The receptor set was obtained from a human donor in good health. Some clones in this sample may be carry-over from other donors' samples.

The chain uses TRBV29-1 and TRBJ1-1. The CDR3 loop spans 12 amino acids. The germline V gene has CDR1 SQVTM and CDR2 ANQGSEA. CDR3 sequence reads: CSVVGGTVEAFF.

V and J are TRBV20-1 and TRBJ2-1; lacking DNA, the TRBD2 call made by TCRdb goes unchecked. This CDR3 contains 15 residues. The germline V gene encodes CDR1 DFQATT and CDR2 SNEGSKA (reference sequence). CDR3 in amino acids: CSARSSGELANEQFF.

The rearrangement uses TRBV7-3 and TRBJ2-1; the TCRdb D gene call, TRBD2, has no DNA to confirm it. Per germline, CDR1 SGHTA and CDR2 FQGTGA. The CDR3 is 14 amino acids. CDR3 sequence reads: CASSRDIVGDEQFF.

This rearrangement joins TRBV4-3 to TRBJ1-1; TCRdb reports TRBD1, a call that lacks DNA to check it against. This CDR3 has 18 amino acids. The germline V gene encodes CDR1 LGHNA and CDR2 YSLEER. The CDR3 spells CASSQDERGLGWNTEAFF.

The chain employs TRBV29-1 and TRBJ2-7; without DNA, the TCRdb call of TRBD1 cannot be checked. The germline gives CDR1 SQVTM, CDR2 ANQGSEA. The CDR3 runs 16 residues. CDR3 in amino acids: CSVEDFRDRSSYEQYF.

The J gene is TRBJ2-3, the V gene TRBV6-6; as DNA is missing, the TRBD2 call by TCRdb cannot be tested. The V gene's germline CDR1 is MNHNY and CDR2 SVGAGI (reference sequence). This CDR3 has 17 residues. This chain's CDR3 is CASSEYSGGLSTDTQYF.

This chain connects TRBV18 to TRBJ2-5. Per germline, CDR1 KGHSH and CDR2 LQKENI. This CDR3 is 14 amino acids long. The CDR3 here is CASSPLRGQETQYF.

The rearrangement joins TRBV9 to TRBJ2-7; the TRBD2 assignment by TCRdb is unverifiable without DNA. The CDR3 totals 15 residues. Germline loops: CDR1 SGDLS, CDR2 YYNGEE. The chain's CDR3 is CASSVGTSGAYEQYF.

The genes are TRBV29-1 and TRBJ2-1; with no DNA, the TCRdb D assignment of TRBD2 cannot be verified. The CDR3 has 12 residues. The germline V gene has CDR1 SQVTM and CDR2 ANQGSEA. The CDR3 protein is CSVVLDNNEQFF.

This chain joins TRBV29-1 and TRBJ2-3; TCRdb gives TRBD1 as the D gene, but with no DNA this cannot be confirmed. CDR3 length: 15 amino acids. Germline loops: CDR1 SQVTM, CDR2 ANQGSEA. The CDR3 sequence is CSVEDLRGGTDTQYF.

V usage is TRBV7-9 and J usage is TRBJ1-2; TCRdb gives TRBD1 as the D gene, but with no DNA this cannot be confirmed. The CDR3 has 16 amino acids. Germline lookup yields CDR1 SEHNR and CDR2 FQNEAQ (reference sequence). The CDR3 protein is CASSSFGTGSRYGYTF.

V is TRBV7-9 and J is TRBJ2-3; TCRdb reports TRBD1, a call that lacks DNA to check it against. The CDR3 runs to 16 residues. CDR1 and CDR2 from the germline V gene are SEHNR and FQNEAQ (reference sequence). The CDR3 loop is CASSAGTGGLTGTQYF. The complete variable domain, with remaining parts taken from reference TRBV7-9 and TRBJ2-3, reads DTGVSQNPRHKITKRGQNVTFRCDPISEHNRLYWYRQTLGQGPEFLTYFQNEAQLEKSRLLSDRFSAERPKGSFSTLEIQRTEQGDSAMYLCASSAGTGGLTGTQYFGPGTRLTVL.

The chain carries TRBV9 and TRBJ2-1. Germline CDR1 reads SGDLS; CDR2 reads YYNGEE. The CDR3 spans 13 residues. CDR3 sequence: CASSVDVGNEQFF.

This chain connects TRBV29-1 to TRBJ2-6; as DNA is missing, the TRBD2 call by TCRdb cannot be tested. This CDR3 comprises 15 residues. Germline V gives CDR1 SQVTM, CDR2 ANQGSEA. CDR3 residues: CSVDGGGSGANVLTF.

The J gene is TRBJ2-7, the V gene TRBV20-1. Germline loops: CDR1 DFQATT, CDR2 SNEGSKA (reference sequence). The CDR3 totals 14 residues. The chain's CDR3 is CSARTGQEFYEQYF.

V and J are TRBV6-2 or TRBV6-3 and TRBJ2-1; without DNA, the TCRdb call of TRBD2 cannot be checked. The CDR3 consists of 14 residues. Germline loops: CDR1 MNHEY, CDR2 SVGEGT. CDR3 protein: CASSSGGGGDEQFF.

This sequence joins TRBV4-3 and TRBJ2-1; with no DNA, the TCRdb D assignment of TRBD2 cannot be verified. The CDR3 loop spans 15 amino acids. Per the germline V gene, CDR1 is LGHNA and CDR2 is YSLEER. The CDR3 reads CASSLSRGGADEQFF.

This sequence joins TRBV4-3 and TRBJ1-1; TCRdb returns TRBD1, unconfirmable since there is no DNA. Germline V gene sequence: CDR1 LGHNA, CDR2 YSLEER. This CDR3 region has 13 residues. The CDR3 reads CASSQTGDTEAFF.

The chain is built from TRBV12-3 or TRBV12-4 and TRBJ2-1; TCRdb's assignment of TRBD1 cannot be checked, as there is no DNA. The CDR3 length is 14 residues. CDR3 protein: CASSFGQVDNEQFF.

This rearrangement joins TRBV11-3 to TRBJ2-5; the D gene TCRdb calls, TRBD2, cannot be checked with no DNA. Germline CDR1 and CDR2: SGHNT and YENEEA. The CDR3 loop spans 14 amino acids. This CDR3 reads CASSRVSLQETQYF.

V is TRBV7-3 and J is TRBJ2-1; lacking DNA, the TRBD2 call made by TCRdb goes unchecked. In germline, CDR1 is SGHTA, CDR2 FQGTGA. There are 15 residues in the CDR3. CDR3 residues: CASSSVAGGYNEQFF.

The V and J genes are TRBV21-1 and TRBJ2-3; TCRdb's D call, TRBD2, is unchecked because there is no DNA. TRBV21-1 is labeled a pseudogene. This CDR3 region has 14 residues. This CDR3 is CASSPRGEGDTQYF.

The chain employs TRBV5-1 and TRBJ1-1. The CDR3 length is 14 residues. The V gene's germline CDR1 is SGHRS and CDR2 YFSETQ. Here the CDR3 reads CASSFWRVNTEAFF.

This clonotype is labeled medium-sized based on frequency. The V call is TRBV7-7, the J call TRBJ2-5. The CDR3 has 14 residues. Germline V gene data show CDR1 as SSHAT and CDR2 as FNYEAQ (reference sequence). This CDR3 reads CASSLEVAQETQYF.

The chain employs TRBV27 and TRBJ2-7. The CDR3 totals 13 residues. The V gene's germline CDR1 is MNHEY and CDR2 SMNVEV (reference sequence). CDR3: CASSSFISYEQYF.